The source of this T cell receptor beta chain is a study of blood T cells in healthy people across ages (dated by TCRdb to between 2014 and 2017). A note on the overall study: Template switching captured roughly one uniquely barcoded TCR beta cDNA molecule per two T cells in model experiments. Four age groups were formed from the donors: young (average 16 years), middle-aged (approximately 39), aged (under 70) and long-lived (82). Using the same blood draw, the study looked at two additional independent replicas of 1 million unique cDNA reads for two donors, one aged 18 to 30 and the other aged 80 or older. To avoid experimental bias, donors of different ages were randomly spread across the sequencing lanes. The study measured age-related changes in TCR beta repertoire diversity using deep sequencing normalized with unique cDNA molecular identifiers. On the study overall, not on this receptor specifically: Compared with the aged group, more naive CD4+ T cells, fewer expanded clones and increased TCR diversity were shown by the long-lived group, suggesting age selection. As age increased, observed TCR beta diversity per million T cells dropped in a roughly linear way, and a significant reduction was already evident by age about 40. Estimates of total diversity based on one million sequenced T cells were considered lower bounds and underestimates. Since profiling was done on bulk unsorted PBMCs, naive and antigen-experienced compartments could not be conclusively compared. Donor CMV infection status was unknown, potentially confounding age-related changes in expanded clonotypes. There was a strong correlation between observed TCR beta diversity and the percentage of naive T cells measured by flow cytometry.

Including cysteine and phenylalanine, the CDR3 has 15 amino acids. Only the CDR3 region is kept as DNA, spanning 45 bases read in frame from base 1. The trim is 1 base for V and 2 bases for J, with a gap of 10 bases between the germline ends. Looking up the germline V gene (reference sequence) yields CDR1 LGHDT and CDR2 YNNKEL. The library was produced with 5' RACE. The instrument given in TCRdb is Illumina HiSeq 2500. A second 7 to 11 cycle PCR used a sample-barcoded 5' primer and a J-beta primer mix. A unique molecular identifier was introduced onto each TCR beta cDNA molecule by a template-switch 5' adaptor carrying 12 random nucleotides. Each sample yielded at least 3 million CDR3-containing paired-end reads. First-strand cDNA synthesis was performed from all RNA using the Mint cDNA synthesis kit, with priming by a TRBC-specific oligonucleotide. All cDNA was treated with uracil-DNA glycosylase and then went through a first 18-cycle PCR with the universal primers M1SS and BC2_uni_R. In the original analysis: Normalization of each sample was performed by random selection of 1 million high-quality reads, each carrying a distinct molecular identifier. Instead of being binned into consensus sequences, reads that shared molecular identifiers were thrown out. MiTCR, with a Q25 quality threshold and the strictest error-elimination algorithm, was used for CDR3 identification, clonotype clustering and error correction. A nonparametric unseen species model with Euler transformation was used to estimate lower-bound total TCR beta diversity. The public reads were reprocessed in TCRdb via fastp at Q25 and MiXCR, keeping in-frame beta chains. Entries are consolidated by CDR3 protein sequence, retaining the most common genes and DNA. TCRdb, rather than the study authors, made the V and J calls. The sample includes around 650,000 distinct CDR3 sequences, with over 40% observed a single time. The ten largest clones add up to around 30% of the sample.

The roughly 37 donors, aged about 6 to 100 years, were systemically healthy Caucasian individuals from Russia. Each donor gave 8 to 10 milliliters of peripheral blood, collected into EDTA-treated Vacutainer tubes. PBMCs were isolated by Ficoll-Paque density-gradient centrifugation, with at least 7 million obtained per sample. Total RNA, at least 6 micrograms per sample, was extracted from PBMCs with Trizol reagent. Naive CD45RAhigh/CD27high T cell percentages were measured by flow cytometry on a PBMC aliquot from every donor. Ten or more counts support this clonotype. No cognate antigen has been identified for it. No base qualities exist here, and no much larger clone lies one base off it.

Recombination connected TRBV3-1 to TRBJ2-3; the D gene is unclear. Sequencing was performed on blood. The TCR sequence derives from a man older than 75 in good health. Read as DNA, the sequence is TGTGCCAGCAGCCAAGGACTGGGAAACACAGATACGCAGTATTTT. It translates as CASSQGLGNTDTQYF.